One and the same sample provided the 14 T cell receptor beta chains below, sequenced in a study of monozygotic twins with inflammatory bowel disease. TCRdb reanalyzed the 5' RACE reads, giving one entry per CDR3 protein sequence and no DNA. In all, the sample yields under 350,000 distinct CDR3 sequences. Input material: blood. These receptor sequences come from a human donor with ulcerative colitis or Crohn's disease, or a healthy co-twin of an affected twin (not recorded which).

The chain links TRBV30 to TRBJ1-5; absent DNA, TCRdb's TRBD1 call cannot be checked. Germline V CDR1 and CDR2: GTSNPN, SVGIG (reference sequence). The CDR3 consists of 14 residues. CDR3 amino acids: CAWNKGALNQPQHF.

The V gene is TRBV6-2 or TRBV6-3, the J gene TRBJ2-2; TCRdb selects TRBD2, and the lack of DNA leaves this call unchecked. Germline loops: CDR1 MNHEY, CDR2 SVGEGT. The CDR3 covers 16 residues. CDR3 loop: CASSYNMGGNTGELFF.

The V and J genes are TRBV6-1 and TRBJ1-5; lacking DNA, the TRBD1 call made by TCRdb goes unchecked. The CDR3 has 17 amino acids. Germline lookup yields CDR1 MNHNS and CDR2 SASEGT. CDR3 in amino acids: CASRRARGEGSNQPQHF.

The J gene is TRBJ2-1, the V gene TRBV24-1; TCRdb returns TRBD2, unconfirmable since there is no DNA. The germline gives CDR1 KGHDR, CDR2 SFDVKD. This CDR3 is 13 amino acids long. The CDR3 loop is CATTGTSRLEQFF.

This rearrangement joins TRBV5-1 to TRBJ2-7; TCRdb calls TRBD1, which cannot be checked without DNA. The CDR3 contains 15 residues. Germline CDR1 SGHRS, CDR2 YFSETQ. CDR3 sequence: CASSSSGTLTYEQYF.

The V gene is TRBV5-1, the J gene TRBJ1-5; TCRdb selects TRBD1, and the lack of DNA leaves this call unchecked. The germline V gene has CDR1 SGHRS and CDR2 YFSETQ. There are 14 residues in the CDR3. The chain's CDR3 is CASSLTGQEGPQHF.

V usage is TRBV7-9 and J usage is TRBJ1-2; TCRdb indicates TRBD1, and absent DNA this call remains unverified. The CDR3 is 16 residues long. Germline V gene data show CDR1 as SEHNR and CDR2 as FQNEAQ (reference sequence). CDR3: CASSYRDRVVRGGYTF.

The chain recombines TRBV5-1 with TRBJ1-3. Germline V gives CDR1 SGHRS, CDR2 YFSETQ. The CDR3 has 16 residues. CDR3 loop: CASSLDAGIPGNTIYF.

The chain carries TRBV7-2 and TRBJ1-5; TCRdb's D gene call, TRBD1, goes unchecked for lack of DNA. The CDR3 totals 14 residues. Germline loops: CDR1 SGHTA, CDR2 FQGNSA. The CDR3 loop reads CASSDDSFSQPQHF.

The V and J genes are TRBV20-1 and TRBJ2-2; TCRdb selects TRBD2, and the lack of DNA leaves this call unchecked. This CDR3 spans 16 amino acids. Per germline, CDR1 DFQATT and CDR2 SNEGSKA (reference sequence). The CDR3 sequence: CSARDASGRQTGELFF.

The rearrangement uses TRBV11-1 and TRBJ2-3; TCRdb designates TRBD2, a call that cannot be tested without DNA. The CDR3 runs to 20 residues. Germline CDR1 and CDR2: SGHAT and FQDESV (reference sequence). This chain's CDR3 is CASSQMDSRGGRFFTDTQYF.

The rearrangement links TRBV27 to TRBJ1-2; TCRdb designates TRBD1, a call that cannot be tested without DNA. The CDR3 is made up of 14 amino acids. Germline V gene data show CDR1 as MNHEY and CDR2 as SMNVEV (reference sequence). This CDR3 reads CASSLVGGNYGYTF.

The chain uses TRBV9 and TRBJ2-7; TCRdb's D call, TRBD1, is unchecked because there is no DNA. Per the germline V gene, CDR1 is SGDLS and CDR2 is YYNGEE. This CDR3 has 12 amino acids. CDR3 sequence: CASSGDSYEQYF.

This chain joins TRBV13 and TRBJ2-4; with no DNA, the TCRdb D assignment of TRBD1 cannot be verified. The CDR3 totals 17 residues. Germline V gene lookup returns CDR1 PRHDT and CDR2 FYEKMQ (reference sequence). The CDR3 loop is CASSSSRDILAKNIQYF.